This T cell receptor beta chain was retrieved from a study of blood T cell repertoires in COVID-19. Study overall: Spain, Italy and the United States supplied samples that represented acute and convalescent COVID-19. The cDNA or gDNA used as material had been derived from T cells, B-cell-depleted T cells, or PBMCs.

As originally analysed: Using reference gene primer amplification, nucleated cell counts were estimated. Libraries were prepared by immunoSEQ multiplex PCR; TCRdb keeps only in-frame clonotypes and omits some of them. V and J calls and clone size are copied from that table; D and trimming were computed from the DNA. In the table there are around 97,000 clones, about 90% of which are singletons. The CDR3 covers 13 residues. Germline assignment: CDR1 MGHDK and CDR2 SYGVNS. V lost 2 bases, J lost 9 bases, and 1 base stayed unmatched. This sequence joins TRBV25-1 and TRBJ2-3; 11 nucleotides line up with TRBD2. The sequencing input was peripheral blood. This receptor was obtained from a woman in her fifties or sixties with acute or convalescent COVID-19. This CDR3 is CASSELAGGTQYF. CDR3 sequence (DNA): TGTGCCAGCAGTGAACTAGCGGGAGGCACGCAGTATTTT.